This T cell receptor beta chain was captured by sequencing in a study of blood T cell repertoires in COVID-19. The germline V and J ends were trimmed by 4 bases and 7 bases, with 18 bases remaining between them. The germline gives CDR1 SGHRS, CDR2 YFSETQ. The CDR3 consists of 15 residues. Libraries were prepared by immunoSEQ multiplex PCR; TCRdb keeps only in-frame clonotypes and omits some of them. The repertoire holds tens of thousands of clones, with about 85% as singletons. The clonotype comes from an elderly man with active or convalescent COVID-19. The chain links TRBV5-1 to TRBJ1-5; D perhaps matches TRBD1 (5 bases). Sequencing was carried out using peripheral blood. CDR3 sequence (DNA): TGCGCCAGCAGCGAAGGCCGGGGGGACGGGCAGCCCCAGCATTTT. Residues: CASSEGRGDGQPQHF. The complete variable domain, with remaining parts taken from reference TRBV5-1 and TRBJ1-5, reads KAGVTQTPRYLIKTRGQQVTLSCSPISGHRSVSWYQQTPGQGLQFLFEYFSETQRNKGNFPGRFSGRQFSNSRSEMNVSTLELGDSALYLCASSEGRGDGQPQHFGDGTRLSIL.